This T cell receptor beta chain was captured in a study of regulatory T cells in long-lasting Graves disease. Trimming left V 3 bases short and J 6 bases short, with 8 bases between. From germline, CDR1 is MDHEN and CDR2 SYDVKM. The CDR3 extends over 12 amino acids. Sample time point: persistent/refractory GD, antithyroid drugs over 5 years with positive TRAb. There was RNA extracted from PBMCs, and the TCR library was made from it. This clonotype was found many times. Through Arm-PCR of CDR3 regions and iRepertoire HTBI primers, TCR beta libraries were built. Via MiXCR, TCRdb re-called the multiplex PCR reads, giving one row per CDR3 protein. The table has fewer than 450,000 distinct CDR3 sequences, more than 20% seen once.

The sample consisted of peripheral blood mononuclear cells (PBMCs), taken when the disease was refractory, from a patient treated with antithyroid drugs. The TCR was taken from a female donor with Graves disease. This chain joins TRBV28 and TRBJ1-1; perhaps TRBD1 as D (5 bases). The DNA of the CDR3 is TGTGCCAGCAGTTTTCGGGGCGCTGAAGCTTTCTTT. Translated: CASSFRGAEAFF.